The rows below give T cell receptor beta chains drawn from one sample of a study of T cells in Graves' hyperthyroidism and ophthalmopathy. TCRdb ran MiXCR on the multiplex PCR reads and lists one entry per CDR3 protein. The table has under 750,000 distinct CDR3 sequences, over 15% seen once. Material for sequencing was blood. These TCRs come from a woman aged 45-60 years with Graves' hyperthyroidism that later progressed to Graves' ophthalmopathy. CDR3s include the opening cysteine and the closing phenylalanine or tryptophan. The order of the fields is V gene, J gene, D gene, clone size, CDR3 DNA, CDR3 protein. The D gene is left open where the match is weak. The listing skips clone size in some rows; elsewhere it reads once, few, many or a size class.

TRBV5-5	TRBJ2-5	-	many	TGTGCCAGCAGCTTGTATGGGTGGGAGACCCAGTACTTC	CASSLYGWETQYF
TRBV20-1	TRBJ1-3	-	few	TGCAGTGCTACCTTCCAGGGAGGAATCTCTGGAAACACCATATATTTT	CSATFQGGISGNTIYF
TRBV3-1	TRBJ1-6	-	-	TGTGCCAGCAGCCAAGACAGGGAATTACCCCTCCACTTT	CASSQDRELPLHF
TRBV5-1	TRBJ2-2	-	many	TGCGCCAGCAGCTTGACCGGGGGCGTTAACACCGGGGAGCTGTTTTTT	CASSLTGGVNTGELFF
TRBV7-9	TRBJ1-2	-	-	TGTGCCAGCAGCTCCTCTTATGCCCCATCGGTCAGGTTTTATGGCTACACCTTC	CASSSSYAPSVRFYGYTF
TRBV5-8	TRBJ1-2	-	few	TGTGCCAGCAGCTTCGTGGTCGGGGAACGGGACGGCTATGGCTACACCTTC	CASSFVVGERDGYGYTF
TRBV10-3	TRBJ1-1	TRBD1	-	TGTGCCATCAGTGAGGGTTGGGCACAGGGGTTGTTTCAAGCTGAAGCTTTCTTT	CAISEGWAQGLFQAEAFF
TRBV7-2	TRBJ1-1	-	few	TGTGCCAGCAGGGGGGGTCCGAAGAACACTGAAGCTTTCTTT	CASRGGPKNTEAFF
TRBV20-1	TRBJ2-1	-	many	TGCAGTGCCGCCCTTCCACGGTTTCCCTATGAGCAGTTCTTC	CSAALPRFPYEQFF
TRBV18	TRBJ1-2	-	-	TGTGCCAGCTCACCGAAGTCAGAGGCGCGGGATGGCTACACCTTC	CASSPKSEARDGYTF
TRBV18	TRBJ1-1	-	many	TGTGCCAGCTCGGCTCAGGGGAGCGAAATGAACACTGAAGCTTTCTTT	CASSAQGSEMNTEAFF
TRBV2	TRBJ2-5	-	many	TGTGCCAGCAGGGGGGACCTCGGAAAGACCCAGTACTTC	CASRGDLGKTQYF
TRBV6-2/TRBV6-3	TRBJ2-5	TRBD2	-	TGTGCCAGCAGTCAACCCTCGACTAGCGGGGGAGAGACCCAGTACTTC	CASSQPSTSGGETQYF
TRBV13	TRBJ2-5	TRBD2	-	TGTGCCAGCAGCTTAGTTACGACTAGCGGAGAGACCCAGTACTTC	CASSLVTTSGETQYF
TRBV5-1	TRBJ2-5	-	-	TGCGCCAGCAGCTGGGGCGCTGGGGAAGTCGAGACCCAGTACTTC	CASSWGAGEVETQYF
TRBV7-9	TRBJ1-2	-	few	TGTGCCAGCAGCTTAGCGGCAGGGGACTATGGCTACACCTTC	CASSLAAGDYGYTF
TRBV12-3/TRBV12-4	TRBJ2-1	TRBD2	-	TGTGCCAGCAGCCAAGAACGCGCGGGGGGGCCCCGGGAGCAGTTCTTC	CASSQERAGGPREQFF
TRBV2	TRBJ1-6	-	many	TGTGCCAGCAGTGAACCCTCGGGTGCCGGGGTTGGCTCCTATAATTCACCCCTCCACTTT	CASSEPSGAGVGSYNSPLHF
TRBV5-6	TRBJ2-7	TRBD1	few	TGTGCCAGCAGCTTGTCCGGGACAGGGAGCTACGAGCAGTACTTC	CASSLSGTGSYEQYF
TRBV7-8	TRBJ2-1	-	few	TGTGCCATCAGTGAGTCGGCGGGGTCTCCCTACAATGAGCAGTTCTTC	CAISESAGSPYNEQFF
TRBV20-1	TRBJ2-4	-	few	TGCAGTGCTTGGAAAAACATTCAGTACTTC	CSAWKNIQYF
TRBV12-3/TRBV12-4	TRBJ1-2	-	many	TGTGCCAGCAGTTTAGGCATTCGTGGCTACACCTTC	CASSLGIRGYTF
TRBV19	TRBJ1-1	-	few	TGTGCCAGTAGTACCAGGGGTTTTATTGAAGCTTTCTTT	CASSTRGFIEAFF
TRBV11-3	TRBJ1-1	TRBD1	-	TGTGCCAGCAACCAGGGACAGCCCACTGAAGCTTTCTTT	CASNQGQPTEAFF
TRBV20-1	TRBJ2-2	TRBD1	few	TGCAGTGCTACCTCCACAGGGGGTACCGGGGAGCTGTTTTTT	CSATSTGGTGELFF
TRBV10-3	TRBJ2-1	-	many	TGTGCCATCAGTGACAATATTTGGCAGGGCAATGAGCAGTTCTTC	CAISDNIWQGNEQFF
TRBV20-1	TRBJ1-1	-	many	TGCAGTGCTAGAGATGGGGGGAGGTCTGAAGCTTTCTTT	CSARDGGRSEAFF
TRBV12-3/TRBV12-4	TRBJ2-1	TRBD2	-	TGTGCCAGCAGTTGGACTAGCGGGGGGACGAGCTCCTACAATGAGCAGTTCTTC	CASSWTSGGTSSYNEQFF
TRBV3-1	TRBJ2-7	-	few	TGTCCCCTAAACAGGTTCCACGAGCAGTACTTC	CPLNRFHEQYF
TRBV7-2	TRBJ2-3	-	many	TGTGCCAGCAGCTTCCTAGCGAAAAGCACAGATACGCAGTATTTT	CASSFLAKSTDTQYF
TRBV6-2/TRBV6-3	TRBJ2-3	-	few	TGTGTCAGCAGTTACGGAGTGCAAAGCACAGATACGCAGTATTTT	CVSSYGVQSTDTQYF
TRBV20-1	TRBJ2-1	-	few	TGCAGTGCAACCAACAGGGATACGCAGTTCTTC	CSATNRDTQFF
TRBV20-1	TRBJ2-7	-	-	TGCAGTGCACCCCGGGACATGGGAGTTTACGAGCAGTACTTC	CSAPRDMGVYEQYF